The 18 T cell receptor beta chains given below trace back to one sample, sequenced in a study of siplizumab effects on memory and regulatory T cells. An approximately six-day coculture at 37°C was performed with the mixed lymphocyte reaction cells. The table came from immunoSEQ multiplex PCR; TCRdb's copy has only in-frame clones and leaves some out. The sample contains about 14,000 clones, around 49% of which appear only once. Their target antigens are unknown. The specimen sequenced was CFSE-low (dividing) CD4+ T cells sorted from an allogeneic mixed lymphocyte reaction. The receptors were sampled from a human donor in good health; the cells came from an allogeneic mixed lymphocyte reaction.

This clone was counted a few times. The V call is TRBV19, the J call TRBJ1-1; D might be TRBD1 (5 bases). V was trimmed by 7 bases and J by 1 base, leaving 13 bases between them. CDR3 length: 14 residues. Per the germline V gene, CDR1 is LNHDA and CDR2 is SQIVND (reference sequence). The DNA for the CDR3 is TGTGCCAGTACCATGGGGCAAAAGAACACTGAAGCTTTCTTT. This encodes CASTMGQKNTEAFF.

The rearrangement links TRBV4-3 to TRBJ2-2; D remains unclear. The germline V gene has CDR1 LGHNA and CDR2 YSLEER. The CDR3 is 11 amino acids. Trimming removed 5 bases from V and 4 bases from J, with 2 bases in between. The CDR3 region is CASSSTGELFF. In nucleotides, the CDR3 is TGCGCCAGCAGCTCCACCGGGGAGCTGTTTTTT.

For the CDR3, the DNA is TGTGCCAGCTCTAGACAGGGCGATAACATTCAGTACTTC. This codes for CASSRQGDNIQYF. The chain couples TRBV25-1 to TRBJ2-4; 7 bases match TRBD1. CDR3 size: 13 residues. V lost 8 bases to trimming and J lost 7 bases; unmatched junction nucleotides: 8. CDR1 is MGHDK, CDR2 SYGVNS, per germline.

This clone rates as medium-sized. The chain combines TRBV2 with TRBJ1-1; D is unresolved. Per germline, CDR1 SNHLY and CDR2 FYNNEI. V dropped 6 bases and J dropped 7 bases, with 9 bases sitting between them. The CDR3 sequence is 11 residues long. CDR3 bases: TGTGCCAGCAGCCGACGGAATGAAGCTTTCTTT. Protein sequence: CASSRRNEAFF.

V gene TRBV5-4 combines with J gene TRBJ1-4; D is undetermined. The CDR3 is 12 amino acids. Germline CDR1 is SGHNT and CDR2 is YYREEE (reference sequence). V lost 3 bases and J 5 bases, leaving 5 bases between the germline ends. CDR3 nucleotide sequence: TGTGCCAGCAGCTCTCCGAATGAAAAACTGTTTTTT. Protein product: CASSSPNEKLFF.

This clone was found a few times. The chain is built from TRBV7-9 and TRBJ2-5; either TRBD1 or TRBD2 may supply D (6 bases each). Germline lookup yields CDR1 SEHNR and CDR2 FQNEAQ (reference sequence). The CDR3 consists of 13 residues. Between the trimmed V and J ends, which lost 3 bases and 4 bases, there was a span of 9 bases. The CDR3 is CASSFEGGETQYF. The CDR3 coding sequence is TGTGCCAGCAGCTTTGAGGGGGGAGAGACCCAGTACTTC.

The rearrangement joins TRBV5-4 to TRBJ2-1, with 7 nucleotides matching TRBD2. J lost 10 bases, V lost 2 bases, and 9 bases had no gene match. The CDR3 runs 14 residues. From germline, CDR1 is SGHNT and CDR2 YYREEE (reference sequence). Written as DNA, the CDR3 is TGTGCCAGCAGCTTTTGGGGGGGAAGTGGGGAGCAGTTCTTC. As protein: CASSFWGGSGEQFF.

The chain recombines TRBV30 with TRBJ1-2, with D hard to call. The germline V gene has CDR1 GTSNPN and CDR2 SVGIG (reference sequence). The CDR3 contains 12 residues. V lost 0 bases to trimming and J lost 5 bases, with 7 bases between them. The CDR3 coding sequence is TGTGCCTGGAGTGTACAAGCTTATGGCTACACCTTC. It yields the protein CAWSVQAYGYTF. The full variable domain, with the rest looked up from reference TRBV30 and TRBJ1-2, is SQTIHQWPATLVQPVGSPLSLECTVEGTSNPNLYWYRQAAGRGLQLLFYSVGIGQISSEVPQNLSASRPQDRQFILSSKKLLLSDSGFYLCAWSVQAYGYTFGSGTRLTVV.

This clone was seen only once. The chain couples TRBV5-6 to TRBJ2-7, with D possibly being TRBD2 (5 bases). Germline CDR1 reads SGHDT; CDR2 reads YYEEEE. CDR3 length: 14 amino acids. V was trimmed by 0 bases and J by 6 bases, leaving 13 bases between them. The CDR3 DNA reads TGTGCCAGCAGCTTGGAACAATGGGCGGGCGAGCAGTACTTC. Its translation is CASSLEQWAGEQYF.

The table lists this clone with a few counts. The V call is TRBV7-2, the J call TRBJ1-2; tentatively, D is TRBD1 (6 bases). The CDR3 extends over 15 amino acids. Germline lookup yields CDR1 SGHTA and CDR2 FQGNSA. The germline V and J ends were trimmed by 1 base and 7 bases, with 16 bases remaining between them. CDR3 amino acids: CASSLVGRGVSGYTF. As DNA, the CDR3 is TGTGCCAGCAGCTTAGTGGGCAGGGGCGTGAGTGGCTACACCTTC.

Details on this clone: The junction departs from the called germline gene at one end, perhaps through a read error. The rearrangement joins TRBV5-1 to TRBJ2-5; TRBD2 might be the D (6 bases). This CDR3 is 15 amino acids long. In germline, CDR1 is SGHRS, CDR2 YFSETQ. Here the CDR3 DNA reads TGCGCCAGCAGCTTGGCTAGCGCCCCACGAGAGACCCGGTACTTC. Amino acids: CASSLASAPRETRYF. Looking up the rest from reference TRBV5-1 and TRBJ2-5 gives the full variable domain: KAGVTQTPRYLIKTRGQQVTLSCSPISGHRSVSWYQQTPGQGLQFLFEYFSETQRNKGNFPGRFSGRQFSNSRSEMNVSTLELGDSALYLCASSLASAPRETRYFGPGTRLLVL.

V and J are TRBV2 and TRBJ2-1; 10 nucleotides align to TRBD2. Per germline, CDR1 SNHLY and CDR2 FYNNEI. There are 15 residues in the CDR3. V shed 4 bases, J shed 4 bases, and the junction held 4 bases outside the gene matches. The CDR3 region has the DNA TGTGCCAGCAGTGCTAGCGGGGGAAAATACAATGAGCAGTTCTTC. This gives the protein CASSASGGKYNEQFF.

CDR3 loop: CASSWGTGSYEQYF. DNA for the CDR3: TGTGCCAGCAGCTGGGGGACAGGTTCCTACGAGCAGTACTTC. This chain links TRBV5-8 with TRBJ2-7; 8 positions agree with TRBD1. V trimming: 3 bases; J trimming: 1 base; junction bases outside the gene matches: 3. Germline CDR1 reads SGHTS; CDR2 reads YDEGEE. The CDR3 spans 14 residues.

The rearrangement uses TRBV6-1 and TRBJ2-7, with 10 bases that match TRBD1. J gave up 4 bases and V 7 bases, and 4 bases lay outside the gene matches. The CDR3 consists of 13 residues. Germline V gene data show CDR1 as MNHNS and CDR2 as SASEGT. The CDR3 loop is CASMTGGGYEQYF. The CDR3 region has the DNA TGTGCCAGCATGACAGGGGGCGGTTACGAGCAGTACTTC.

The sample holds a few counts of this clone. This chain joins TRBV6-5 and TRBJ2-7, with TRBD1 matching 11 bases. The CDR3 covers 15 residues. V lost 5 bases and J lost 4; bases outside the gene matches: 7. Germline CDR1 is MNHEY and CDR2 is SVGAGI. Here the CDR3 reads CASSTRGTGGYEQYF. The DNA of the CDR3 is TGTGCCAGCAGTACCCGCGGGACAGGGGGATACGAGCAGTACTTC.

The chain uses TRBV14 and TRBJ2-5; unclear D gene. V shed 0 bases and J shed 4 bases, with 6 bases lying between them. The germline CDR1 and CDR2 sequences are SGHDN and FVKESK. The length of the CDR3 is 13 residues. The CDR3 protein is CASSQDLVETQYF. The CDR3 DNA reads TGTGCCAGCAGCCAAGATTTAGTAGAGACCCAGTACTTC.

This clone has a single count. The rearrangement links TRBV15 to TRBJ1-1; D is ambiguous. In germline, CDR1 is LNHNV, CDR2 YYDKDF (reference sequence). V lost 3 bases and J 2 bases, leaving 4 bases between the germline ends. The CDR3 has 12 amino acids. Here the CDR3 DNA reads TGTGCCACCAGCAGGGACAACACTGAAGCTTTCTTT. This sequence encodes CATSRDNTEAFF.

This rearrangement joins TRBV30 to TRBJ2-7; D possibly uses TRBD1 or TRBD2 (6 bases each). Germline CDR1 is GTSNPN and CDR2 is SVGIG (reference sequence). The V end lost 0 bases, the J end lost 3 bases, and 12 bases lay between the germline ends. The CDR3 has 14 residues. Here the CDR3 DNA reads TGTGCCTGGAGTGTGGGGGGCAGTGTCTACGAGCAGTACTTC. It encodes CAWSVGGSVYEQYF. Supplemented by reference TRBV30 and TRBJ2-7, the full variable domain reads SQTIHQWPATLVQPVGSPLSLECTVEGTSNPNLYWYRQAAGRGLQLLFYSVGIGQISSEVPQNLSASRPQDRQFILSSKKLLLSDSGFYLCAWSVGGSVYEQYFGPGTRLTVT.